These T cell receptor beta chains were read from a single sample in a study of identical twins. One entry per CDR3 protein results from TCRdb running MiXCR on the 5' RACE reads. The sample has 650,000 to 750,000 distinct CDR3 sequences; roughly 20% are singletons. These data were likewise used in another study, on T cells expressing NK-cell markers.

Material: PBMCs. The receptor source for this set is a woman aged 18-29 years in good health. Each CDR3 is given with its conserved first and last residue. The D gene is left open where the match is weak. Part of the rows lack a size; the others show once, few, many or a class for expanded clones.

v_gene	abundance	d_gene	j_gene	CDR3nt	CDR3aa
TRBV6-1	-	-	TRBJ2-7	TGTGCCAGCAGTGTGGGGCTCACCTACTCCTACGAGCAGTACTTC	CASSVGLTYSYEQYF
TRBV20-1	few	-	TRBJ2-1	TGCAGTGCTAACTTCGGATCTGACGGTGAGCAGTTCTTC	CSANFGSDGEQFF
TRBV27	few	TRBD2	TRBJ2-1	TGTGCCAGCAGTTCCTCGGGGGAGCGGGGGAACAATGAGCAGTTCTTC	CASSSSGERGNNEQFF
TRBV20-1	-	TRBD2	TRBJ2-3	TGCAGTGCTAGATTAGCGGGAGATACGCAGTATTTT	CSARLAGDTQYF
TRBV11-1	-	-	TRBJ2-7	TGTGCCAGCAGCGGAGGGCCTCACTACGAGCAGTACTTC	CASSGGPHYEQYF
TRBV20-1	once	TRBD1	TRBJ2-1	TGCAGTGCTAGAGATTGGGGACAGCCGAGCTCCTACAATGAGCAGTTCTTC	CSARDWGQPSSYNEQFF
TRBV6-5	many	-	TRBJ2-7	TGTGCCAGCAGTTACTTGAGGAGGGGGGCCTACGAGCAGTACTTC	CASSYLRRGAYEQYF
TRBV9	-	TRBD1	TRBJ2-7	TGTGCCAGCGGACCCCAAGGACAGGGGGTGGTCGAGCAGTACTTC	CASGPQGQGVVEQYF
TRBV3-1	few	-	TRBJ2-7	TGTGCCAGCAGCCTAGTGACAAACTCCTACGAGCAGTACTTC	CASSLVTNSYEQYF
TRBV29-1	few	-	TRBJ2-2	TGCAGCGTCTGCGTGGATGGGGCCGGGGAGCTGTTTTTT	CSVCVDGAGELFF
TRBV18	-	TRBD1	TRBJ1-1	TGTGCCAGCTCAAGGACAGGGGAGACGGTAGCTTTCTTT	CASSRTGETVAFF
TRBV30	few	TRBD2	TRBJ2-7	TGTGCCTGGAGCATCCACCGGACTAGCGGATCCTACGAGCAGTACTTC	CAWSIHRTSGSYEQYF
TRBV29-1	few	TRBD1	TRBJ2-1	TGCAGCGTTGAACGGCAGGGGGTTACCAATGAGCAGTTCTTC	CSVERQGVTNEQFF
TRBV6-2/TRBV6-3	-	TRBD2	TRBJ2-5	TGTGCCAGCAGTATGACTAGCGGGACAACCTCATATCAAGAGACCCAGTACTTC	CASSMTSGTTSYQETQYF
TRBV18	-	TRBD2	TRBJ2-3	TGTGCCAGCTCACCACGGGTAGCGGGAGGCACAGATACGCAGTATTTT	CASSPRVAGGTDTQYF
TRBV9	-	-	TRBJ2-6	TGTGCCAGCAGCTCCCGGGGCGGATCTGGGGCCAACGTCCTGACTTTC	CASSSRGGSGANVLTF
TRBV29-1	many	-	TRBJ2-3	TGCAGCGCCAGGAGGGCCCCCACAGATACGCAGTATTTT	CSARRAPTDTQYF
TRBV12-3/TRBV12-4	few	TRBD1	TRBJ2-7	TGTGCCAGTTCCCCGGGGCAGGGGGCGGAGGAGCAGTACTTC	CASSPGQGAEEQYF
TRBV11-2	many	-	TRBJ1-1	TGTGCCAGCAGCTTGCCAGGGATGAACACTGAAGCTTTCTTT	CASSLPGMNTEAFF
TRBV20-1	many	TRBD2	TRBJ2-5	TGCAGTGCTAGGGCTAGCGGGAGGATAGAGACCCAGTACTTC	CSARASGRIETQYF
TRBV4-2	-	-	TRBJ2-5	TGTGCCAGCAGCCCAGACGGCGGAGAGACCCAGTACTTC	CASSPDGGETQYF
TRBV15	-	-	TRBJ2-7	TGTGCCACCAGCAACAGAGACCGCTACGAGCAGTACTTC	CATSNRDRYEQYF